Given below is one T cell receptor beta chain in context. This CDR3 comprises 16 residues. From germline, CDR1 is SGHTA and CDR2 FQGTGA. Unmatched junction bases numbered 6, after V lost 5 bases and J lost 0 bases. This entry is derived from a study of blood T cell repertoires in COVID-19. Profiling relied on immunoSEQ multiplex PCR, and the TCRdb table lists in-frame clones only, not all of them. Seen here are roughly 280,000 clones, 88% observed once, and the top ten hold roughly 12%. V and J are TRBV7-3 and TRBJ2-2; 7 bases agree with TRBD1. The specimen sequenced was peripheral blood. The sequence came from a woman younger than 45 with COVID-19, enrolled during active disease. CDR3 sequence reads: CASSQDRPPNTGELFF. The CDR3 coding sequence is TGTGCCAGCAGCCAGGACAGGCCACCGAACACCGGGGAGCTGTTTTTT.